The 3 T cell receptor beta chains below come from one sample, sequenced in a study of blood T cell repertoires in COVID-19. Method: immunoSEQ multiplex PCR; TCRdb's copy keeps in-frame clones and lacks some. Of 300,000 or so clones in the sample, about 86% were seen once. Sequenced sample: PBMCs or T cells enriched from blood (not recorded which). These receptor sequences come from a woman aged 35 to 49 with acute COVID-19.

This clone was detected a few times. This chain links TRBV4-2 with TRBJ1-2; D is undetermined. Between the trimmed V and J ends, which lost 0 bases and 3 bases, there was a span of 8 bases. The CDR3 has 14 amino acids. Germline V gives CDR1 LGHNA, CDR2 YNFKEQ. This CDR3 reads CASSQESEYYGYTF. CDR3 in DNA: TGTGCCAGCAGCCAAGAATCAGAATACTATGGCTACACCTTC.

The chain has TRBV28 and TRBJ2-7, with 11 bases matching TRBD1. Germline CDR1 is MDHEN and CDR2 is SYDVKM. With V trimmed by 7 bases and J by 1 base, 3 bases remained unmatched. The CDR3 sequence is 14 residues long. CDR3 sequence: CASTGQGASYEQYF. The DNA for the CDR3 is TGTGCCAGCACAGGACAGGGGGCATCCTACGAGCAGTACTTC.

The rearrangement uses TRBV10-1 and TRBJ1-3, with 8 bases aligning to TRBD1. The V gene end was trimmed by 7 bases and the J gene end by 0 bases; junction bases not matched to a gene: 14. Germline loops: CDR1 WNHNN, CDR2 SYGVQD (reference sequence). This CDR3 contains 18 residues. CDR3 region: CASILLWGQESSGNTIYF. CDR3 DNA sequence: TGCGCCAGCATTTTACTTTGGGGACAGGAAAGCTCTGGAAACACCATATATTTT.